This T cell receptor (beta chain) is drawn from a study of beta chain features in type 1 diabetes. Study at large: Patients were similar to healthy donors in age and gender (as well as in cell yields).

The length of the CDR3 is 12 residues. In germline, CDR1 is SQVTM, CDR2 ANQGSEA. V gave up 4 bases and J gave up 7 bases, with 14 bases separating them. This clone was seen a handful of times. Antigen specificity is unknown. A sort by CD45RO/CCR7/CD25/CD127/CD95/CD27 yielded CD4+ naive, central memory, regulatory and stem cell-like memory cells. Expressed TCRB transcripts were sequenced after all isolated RNA was converted to cDNA. The protocol was immunoSEQ multiplex PCR, while the TCRdb copy is restricted to in-frame clones and leaves out a portion. This sample carries 220,000 or so clones, around 68% of them seen once, and the ten largest clones take about 0.05%. Study results and caveats: PCR might pick shorter templates more often, in the same way for patients and controls.

This receptor was obtained from a man aged 30-40 years in good health. Sequenced: naive CD4+ T cells from blood. The chain has TRBV29-1 and TRBJ2-7; D remains unclear. CDR3 DNA: TGCAGCGTTGGAAGTTTTCCTGGGGAGCAGTACTTC. It specifies CSVGSFPGEQYF.